A single sample gave rise to the 17 T cell receptor beta chains below, sequenced in a study of cytomegalovirus exposure and HLA in healthy donors. Researchers ran the PCR with 60 Vbeta and 13 Jbeta primers. Sequencing used immunoSEQ multiplex PCR; TCRdb keeps in-frame clones, though not all of them. The sample records 89,000 or so clones, 70% to 75% being singletons. Sequenced material: PBMCs. These receptors were taken from a man aged 60 to 75 in good health and CMV-seronegative.

V and J are TRBV12-2 and TRBJ2-7; TRBD1, the D gene given by the table, was not confirmed from the DNA. TRBV12-2 is a pseudogene. There are 17 residues in the CDR3. CDR3 nucleotides: TGTGCAAGTCGCTTAATAATTTCGGGACAGGGGAGCTACGAGCAGTACTTC. Amino acid sequence: CASRLIISGQGSYEQYF.

The DNA of the CDR3 is TGCGCCAGCAGCACGAGACACGAAGAGACCCAGTACTTC. It translates to CASSTRHEETQYF. The chain combines TRBV5-1 with TRBJ2-5; no reliable D call. V was clipped by 4 bases and J by 3 bases, with 10 bases between them. Per germline, CDR1 SGHRS and CDR2 YFSETQ. The CDR3 consists of 13 residues.

This clone was counted once. The V call is TRBV5-1, the J call TRBJ2-2; TRBD2 matches at 14 bases. Germline assignment: CDR1 SGHRS and CDR2 YFSETQ. Trimming removed 4 bases from V and 2 bases from J; junction bases left unmatched: 4. CDR3 length: 17 residues. The CDR3 loop reads CASSPGLAGDNTGELFF. For the CDR3, the DNA is TGCGCCAGCAGCCCGGGACTAGCGGGGGATAACACCGGGGAGCTGTTTTTT.

Comments on this clone: Other nucleotide sequences in the sample specify the same CDR3. V gene TRBV6-1 combines with J gene TRBJ2-7; 8 bases map to TRBD2. Germline lookup yields CDR1 MNHNS and CDR2 SASEGT. The CDR3 is made up of 13 amino acids. The CDR3 here is CAAGPSGPYEQYF. The CDR3 DNA follows: TGTGCAGCGGGCCCTAGCGGGCCCTACGAGCAGTACTTC.

This clone was recorded a few times. The rearrangement joins TRBV5-1 to TRBJ1-6; perhaps TRBD1 as D (6 bases). This CDR3 has 15 amino acids. Germline V gives CDR1 SGHRS, CDR2 YFSETQ. Trimming cost V 5 bases and J 6 bases, with 15 bases left between them. The CDR3 region is CASSLRQEGNSPLHF. Here the CDR3 DNA reads TGCGCCAGCAGTCTCAGACAGGAAGGTAATTCACCCCTCCACTTT. Using reference TRBV5-1 and TRBJ1-6 for the parts outside the CDR3, the full variable domain is KAGVTQTPRYLIKTRGQQVTLSCSPISGHRSVSWYQQTPGQGLQFLFEYFSETQRNKGNFPGRFSGRQFSNSRSEMNVSTLELGDSALYLCASSLRQEGNSPLHFGNGTRLTVT.

This chain joins TRBV19 and TRBJ2-7; TRBD2 might be the D (5 bases). V was shortened by 3 bases and J by 1 base, with 10 bases between the two germline ends. Germline CDR1 reads LNHDA; CDR2 reads SQIVND (reference sequence). The CDR3 is made up of 14 amino acids. Here the CDR3 reads CASSIGRGSYEQYF. The DNA for the CDR3 is TGTGCCAGTAGTATTGGACGGGGTTCCTACGAGCAGTACTTC.

This clone has a count of ten or more. The V call is TRBV5-4, the J call TRBJ1-5; weak D call: TRBD1 (5 bases). Germline V gene sequence: CDR1 SGHNT, CDR2 YYREEE (reference sequence). The CDR3 sequence is 13 residues long. Trimming removed 5 bases at V and 4 bases at J, with 10 bases between. Here the CDR3 DNA reads TGTGCCAGCAGTTCGGCAGGGAATCAGCCCCAGCATTTT. Protein sequence: CASSSAGNQPQHF.

This clone came up a few times. The V and J genes are TRBV7-9 and TRBJ2-5; D call uncertain. The CDR3 has 12 amino acids. Trimming stripped 1 base from V and 5 bases from J, with 5 bases between. Germline CDR1 and CDR2: SEHNR and FQNEAQ (reference sequence). The CDR3 nucleotides read TGTGCCAGCAGCTTAGATCGGGAGACCCAGTACTTC. Its protein product is CASSLDRETQYF.

The genes are TRBV19 and TRBJ1-1; D gene unclear. The CDR3 extends over 13 amino acids. Germline CDR1 is LNHDA and CDR2 is SQIVND (reference sequence). V lost 5 bases and J 0 bases, leaving 7 bases between the germline ends. CDR3 coding DNA: TGTGCCAGTAGTTTGAGTTTGAACACTGAAGCTTTCTTT. Amino acid sequence: CASSLSLNTEAFF.

CDR3 protein: CASSLGGAGTEAFF. The CDR3 nucleotides read TGTGCCAGCAGCTTAGGGGGCGCGGGAACTGAAGCTTTCTTT. The chain links TRBV11-3 to TRBJ1-1, with D perhaps matching TRBD1 (5 bases). CDR1 SGHNT and CDR2 YENEEA come from the germline V gene. CDR3 length: 14 amino acids. V was pared by 1 base and J by 5 bases, with 11 bases between. The entire variable domain, with the rest obtained from reference TRBV11-3 and TRBJ1-1, is as follows: EAGVVQSPRYKIIEKKQPVAFWCNPISGHNTLYWYLQNLGQGPELLIRYENEEAVDDSQLPKDRFSAERLKGVDSTLKIQPAELGDSAVYLCASSLGGAGTEAFFGQGTRLTVV.

The gene calls are TRBV5-1 and TRBJ1-2, with TRBD1 identical over 9 bases. Germline values: CDR1 SGHRS, CDR2 YFSETQ. After removal of 4 bases from V and 4 bases from J, the junction contained 2 bases not matched to a gene. The CDR3 extends over 13 amino acids. The CDR3 reads CASSRDRVYGYTF. The CDR3 bases are TGCGCCAGCAGCCGGGACAGGGTCTATGGCTACACCTTC. Using reference TRBV5-1 and TRBJ1-2 for the parts outside the CDR3, the full variable domain is KAGVTQTPRYLIKTRGQQVTLSCSPISGHRSVSWYQQTPGQGLQFLFEYFSETQRNKGNFPGRFSGRQFSNSRSEMNVSTLELGDSALYLCASSRDRVYGYTFGSGTRLTVV.

This chain links TRBV30 with TRBJ1-1; D uncertain. V lost 5 bases and J 3 bases, leaving 13 bases between the germline ends. This CDR3 is 13 amino acids long. Per the germline V gene, CDR1 is GTSNPN and CDR2 is SVGIG (reference sequence). As DNA, the CDR3 is TGTGCCTGGGGGCTCGCCAGCTACACTGAAGCTTTCTTT. The encoded protein is CAWGLASYTEAFF.

The chain has TRBV11-2 and TRBJ1-2, with unresolved D. This CDR3 region has 13 residues. Germline V gives CDR1 SGHAT, CDR2 FQNNGV. Trimming shortened V by 2 bases and J by 6 bases, and 10 bases separated the two germline ends. CDR3 protein: CASSLSPGNGYTF. The CDR3 nucleotides read TGTGCCAGCAGCTTATCCCCGGGGAATGGCTACACCTTC. Based on the CDR3 plus reference TRBV11-2 and TRBJ1-2, the full variable domain is EAGVAQSPRYKIIEKRQSVAFWCNPISGHATLYWYQQILGQGPKLLIQFQNNGVVDDSQLPKDRFSAERLKGVDSTLKIQPAKLEDSAVYLCASSLSPGNGYTFGSGTRLTVV.

The V call is TRBV5-1, the J call TRBJ2-2; 8 positions agree with TRBD2. Per the germline V gene, CDR1 is SGHRS and CDR2 is YFSETQ. With V trimmed by 4 bases and J by 2 bases, 7 bases remained unmatched. The CDR3 is 16 residues long. The CDR3 loop reads CASSPPSGGNTGELFF. Written as DNA, the CDR3 is TGCGCCAGCAGCCCCCCCAGCGGGGGAAACACCGGGGAGCTGTTTTTT.

The chain employs TRBV9 and TRBJ1-1; 8 nucleotides line up with TRBD1. Unmatched junction bases numbered 9, after V lost 2 bases and J lost 0 bases. The CDR3 extends over 17 amino acids. Per the germline V gene, CDR1 is SGDLS and CDR2 is YYNGEE. The CDR3 nucleotides are TGTGCCAGCAGCGTTTCCGCAGGGGGCGGAATGAACACTGAAGCTTTCTTT. As protein: CASSVSAGGGMNTEAFF.

The table lists this clone with a few counts. In DNA, the CDR3 is TGTGCCAGCGAGACAGGGCTGAACACTGAAGCTTTCTTT. This translates into CASETGLNTEAFF. V gene TRBV19 combines with J gene TRBJ1-1; 7 nucleotides line up with TRBD1. The V gene's germline CDR1 is LNHDA and CDR2 SQIVND (reference sequence). The CDR3 consists of 13 residues. With V trimmed by 9 bases and J by 0 bases, 4 bases remained unmatched.

This clone was detected once. CDR3 loop: CASSPTGGFQPQHF. In DNA, the CDR3 is TGTGCCAGCAGTCCGACAGGGGGGTTTCAGCCCCAGCATTTT. V and J are TRBV6-1 and TRBJ1-5, with 9 bases aligning to TRBD1. The J segment lost 6 bases and the V segment lost 5 bases, leaving 5 bases of the junction unmatched. This CDR3 contains 14 residues. Germline CDR1 and CDR2: MNHNS and SASEGT.